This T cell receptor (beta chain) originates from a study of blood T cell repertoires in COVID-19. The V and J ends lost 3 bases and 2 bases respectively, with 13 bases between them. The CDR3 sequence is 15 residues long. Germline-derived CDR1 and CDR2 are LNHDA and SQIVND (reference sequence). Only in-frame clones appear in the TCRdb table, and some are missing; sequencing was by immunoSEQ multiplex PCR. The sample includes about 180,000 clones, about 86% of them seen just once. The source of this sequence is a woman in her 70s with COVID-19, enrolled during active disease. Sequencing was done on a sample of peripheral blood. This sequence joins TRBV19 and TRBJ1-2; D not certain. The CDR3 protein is CASSIPTRFNYGYTF. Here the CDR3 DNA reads TGTGCCAGTAGTATTCCGACACGTTTCAACTATGGCTACACCTTC.